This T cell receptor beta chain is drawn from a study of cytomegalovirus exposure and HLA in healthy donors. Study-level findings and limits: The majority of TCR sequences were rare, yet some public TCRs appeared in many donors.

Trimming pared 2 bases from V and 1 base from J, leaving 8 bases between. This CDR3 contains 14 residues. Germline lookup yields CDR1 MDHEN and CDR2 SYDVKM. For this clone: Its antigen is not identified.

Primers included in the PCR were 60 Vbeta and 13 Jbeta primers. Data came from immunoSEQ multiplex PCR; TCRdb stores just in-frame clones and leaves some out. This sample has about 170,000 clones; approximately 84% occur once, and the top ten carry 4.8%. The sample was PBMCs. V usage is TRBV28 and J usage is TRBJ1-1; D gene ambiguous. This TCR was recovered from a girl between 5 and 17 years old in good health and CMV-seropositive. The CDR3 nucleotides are TGTGCCAGCAGTTTAGAGGTTACGAACACTGAAGCTTTCTTT. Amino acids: CASSLEVTNTEAFF.